The present TCR beta chain was sequenced within a study of blood T cell repertoires in COVID-19. Profiling relied on immunoSEQ multiplex PCR, and the TCRdb table lists in-frame clones only, not all of them. Found here are 150,000 to 200,000 clones, roughly 89% of them singletons; the top ten hold about 1.6%. With 5 bases clipped from V and 0 bases from J, the junction kept 6 bases outside the gene matches. The CDR3 is 16 amino acids. From germline, CDR1 is MNHEY and CDR2 SVGEGT. The specimen sequenced was peripheral blood. This sequence was found in a woman between 50 and 59 years old with acute or convalescent COVID-19. V and J are TRBV6-2 or TRBV6-3 and TRBJ1-2; TRBD1 matches 10 bases. CDR3 loop: CASSPGQGSPNYGYTF. The CDR3 nucleotides read TGTGCCAGCAGTCCGGGACAGGGGTCCCCTAACTATGGCTACACCTTC.